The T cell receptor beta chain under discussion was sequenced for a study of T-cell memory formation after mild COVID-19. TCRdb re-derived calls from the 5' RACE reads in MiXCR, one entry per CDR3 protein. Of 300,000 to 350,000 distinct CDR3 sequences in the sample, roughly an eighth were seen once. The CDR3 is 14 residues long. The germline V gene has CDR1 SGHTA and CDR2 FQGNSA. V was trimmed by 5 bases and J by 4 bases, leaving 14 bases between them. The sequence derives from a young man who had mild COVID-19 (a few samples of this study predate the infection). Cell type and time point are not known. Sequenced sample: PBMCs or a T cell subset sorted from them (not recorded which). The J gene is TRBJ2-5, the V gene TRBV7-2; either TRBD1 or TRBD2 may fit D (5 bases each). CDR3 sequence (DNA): TGTGCCAGCAGCAAAGCCAGGGCGGGAGAGACCCAGTACTTC. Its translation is CASSKARAGETQYF.